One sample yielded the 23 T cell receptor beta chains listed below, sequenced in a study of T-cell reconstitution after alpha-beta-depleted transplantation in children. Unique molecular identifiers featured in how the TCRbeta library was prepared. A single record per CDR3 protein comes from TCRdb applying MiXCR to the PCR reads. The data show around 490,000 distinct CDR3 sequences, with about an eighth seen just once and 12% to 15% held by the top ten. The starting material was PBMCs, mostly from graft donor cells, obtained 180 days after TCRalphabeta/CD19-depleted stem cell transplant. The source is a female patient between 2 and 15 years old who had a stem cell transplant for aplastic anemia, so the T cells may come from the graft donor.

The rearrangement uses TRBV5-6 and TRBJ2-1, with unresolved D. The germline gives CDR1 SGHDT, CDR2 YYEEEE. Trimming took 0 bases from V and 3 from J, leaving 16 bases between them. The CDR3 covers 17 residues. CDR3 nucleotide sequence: TGTGCCAGCAGCTTGGATCTTGCGAACTGGATCTACAATGAGCAGTTCTTC. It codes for CASSLDLANWIYNEQFF.

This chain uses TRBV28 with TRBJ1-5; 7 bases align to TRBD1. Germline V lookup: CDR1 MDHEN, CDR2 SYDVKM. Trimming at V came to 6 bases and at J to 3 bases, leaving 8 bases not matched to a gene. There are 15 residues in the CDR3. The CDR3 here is CASSLPTGFNQPQHF. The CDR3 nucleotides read TGTGCCAGCAGCCTCCCGACAGGGTTCAATCAGCCCCAGCATTTT.

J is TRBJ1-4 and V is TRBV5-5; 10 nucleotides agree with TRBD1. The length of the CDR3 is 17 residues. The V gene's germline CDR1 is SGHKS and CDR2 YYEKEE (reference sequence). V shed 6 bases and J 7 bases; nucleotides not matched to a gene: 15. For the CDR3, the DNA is TGTGCCAGCAATACCGGGACAGGGGATGGGTGGAGTGAAAAACTGTTTTTT. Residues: CASNTGTGDGWSEKLFF.

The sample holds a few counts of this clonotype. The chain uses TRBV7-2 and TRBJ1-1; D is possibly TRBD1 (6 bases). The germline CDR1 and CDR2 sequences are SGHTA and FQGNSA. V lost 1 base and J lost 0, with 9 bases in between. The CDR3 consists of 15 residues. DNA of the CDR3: TGTGCCAGCAGCTTAGTTGCAGGGGTGAACACTGAAGCTTTCTTT. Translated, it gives CASSLVAGVNTEAFF.

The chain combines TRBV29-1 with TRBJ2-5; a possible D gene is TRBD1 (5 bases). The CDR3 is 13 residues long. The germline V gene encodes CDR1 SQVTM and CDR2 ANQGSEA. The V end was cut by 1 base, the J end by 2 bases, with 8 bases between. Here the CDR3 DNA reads TGCAGCGTTGAAGGACAGATACAAGAGACCCAGTACTTC. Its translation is CSVEGQIQETQYF.

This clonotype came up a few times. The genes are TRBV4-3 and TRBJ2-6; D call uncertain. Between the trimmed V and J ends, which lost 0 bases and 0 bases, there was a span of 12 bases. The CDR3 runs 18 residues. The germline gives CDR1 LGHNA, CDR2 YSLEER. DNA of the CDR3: TGCGCCAGCAGCCAAGATAGCCTCCGTTACTCTGGGGCCAACGTCCTGACTTTC. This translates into CASSQDSLRYSGANVLTF.

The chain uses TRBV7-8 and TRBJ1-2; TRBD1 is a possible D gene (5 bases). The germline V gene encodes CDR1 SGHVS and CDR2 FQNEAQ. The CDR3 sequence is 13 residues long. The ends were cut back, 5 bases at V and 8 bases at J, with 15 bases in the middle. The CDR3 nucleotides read TGTGCCAGCAGCGTCGGGACTTTCGGGGGCTACACCTTC. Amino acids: CASSVGTFGGYTF.

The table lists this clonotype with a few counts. DNA of the CDR3: TGTGCCAGCAGCCAGGTACTAGCGGGAGAGCCCAATGAGCAGTTCTTC. Translated: CASSQVLAGEPNEQFF. The rearrangement links TRBV3-1 to TRBJ2-1; 11 bases agree with TRBD2. V was pared by 3 bases and J by 6 bases, with 7 bases of the junction left unmatched. The CDR3 extends over 16 amino acids. The germline gives CDR1 LGHDT, CDR2 YNNKEL (reference sequence).

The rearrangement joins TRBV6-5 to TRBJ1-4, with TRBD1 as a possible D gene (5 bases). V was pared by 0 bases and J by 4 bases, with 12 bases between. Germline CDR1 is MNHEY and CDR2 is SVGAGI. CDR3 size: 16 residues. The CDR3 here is CASSYSKGTGNEKLFF. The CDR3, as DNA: TGTGCCAGCAGTTACTCGAAGGGGACCGGTAATGAAAAACTGTTTTTT.

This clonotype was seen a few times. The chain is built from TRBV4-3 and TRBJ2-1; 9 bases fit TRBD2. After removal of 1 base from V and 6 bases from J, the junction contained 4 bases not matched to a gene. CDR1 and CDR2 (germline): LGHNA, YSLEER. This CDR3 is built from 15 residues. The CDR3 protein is CASSQASGRPNEQFF. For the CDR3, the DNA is TGCGCCAGCAGCCAAGCCAGCGGGAGGCCCAATGAGCAGTTCTTC.

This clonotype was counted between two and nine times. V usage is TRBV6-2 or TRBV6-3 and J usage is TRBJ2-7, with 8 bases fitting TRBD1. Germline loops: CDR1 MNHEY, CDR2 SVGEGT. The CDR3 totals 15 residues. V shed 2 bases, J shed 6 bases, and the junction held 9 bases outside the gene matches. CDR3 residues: CASSYDPTGVVEQYV. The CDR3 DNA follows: TGTGCCAGCAGTTACGATCCGACAGGGGTGGTCGAGCAGTACGTC.

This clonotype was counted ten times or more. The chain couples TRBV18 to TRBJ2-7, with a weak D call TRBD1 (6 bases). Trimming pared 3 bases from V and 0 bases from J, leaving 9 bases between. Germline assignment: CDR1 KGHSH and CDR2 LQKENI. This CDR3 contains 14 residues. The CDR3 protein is CASSPDRASYEQYF. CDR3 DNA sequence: TGTGCCAGCTCACCGGACAGAGCCTCCTACGAGCAGTACTTC.

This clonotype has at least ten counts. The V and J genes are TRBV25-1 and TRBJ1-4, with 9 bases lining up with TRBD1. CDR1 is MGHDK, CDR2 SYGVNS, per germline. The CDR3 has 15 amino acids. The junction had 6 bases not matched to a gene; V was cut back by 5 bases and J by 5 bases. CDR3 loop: CASSSSGTGNEKLFF. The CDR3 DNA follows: TGTGCCAGCAGTTCCTCCGGGACAGGGAATGAAAAACTGTTTTTT.

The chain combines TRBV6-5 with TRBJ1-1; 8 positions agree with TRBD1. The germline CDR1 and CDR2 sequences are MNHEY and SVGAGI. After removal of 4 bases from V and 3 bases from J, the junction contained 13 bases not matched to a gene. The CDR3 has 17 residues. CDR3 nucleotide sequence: TGTGCCAGCAGTTCCAGACAGGGGAGACTCGGTGACACTGAAGCTTTCTTT. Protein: CASSSRQGRLGDTEAFF.

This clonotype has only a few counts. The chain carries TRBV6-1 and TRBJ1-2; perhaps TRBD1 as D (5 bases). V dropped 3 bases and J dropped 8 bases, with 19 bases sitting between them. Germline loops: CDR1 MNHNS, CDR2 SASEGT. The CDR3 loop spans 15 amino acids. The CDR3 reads CASSDRDSHLGGYTF. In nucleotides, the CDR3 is TGTGCCAGCAGTGACCGGGACTCTCACCTGGGAGGCTACACCTTC.

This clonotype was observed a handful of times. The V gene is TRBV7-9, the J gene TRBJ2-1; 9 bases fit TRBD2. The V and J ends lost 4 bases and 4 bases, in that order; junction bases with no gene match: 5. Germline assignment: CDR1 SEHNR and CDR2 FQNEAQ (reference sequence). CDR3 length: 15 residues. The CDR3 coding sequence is TGTGCCAGCAGCTACGGGACTAGCTGGTACAATGAGCAGTTCTTC. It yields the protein CASSYGTSWYNEQFF.

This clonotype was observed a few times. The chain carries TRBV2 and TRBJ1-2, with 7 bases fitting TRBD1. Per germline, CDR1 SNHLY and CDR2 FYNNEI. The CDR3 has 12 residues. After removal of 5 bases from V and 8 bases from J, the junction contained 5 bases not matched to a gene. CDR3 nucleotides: TGTGCCAGCAGTCAACAGGGGCGCGGCTACACCTTC. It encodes CASSQQGRGYTF. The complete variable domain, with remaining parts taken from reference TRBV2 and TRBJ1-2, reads EPEVTQTPSHQVTQMGQEVILRCVPISNHLYFYWYRQILGQKVEFLVSFYNNEISEKSEIFDDQFSVERPDGSNFTLKIRSTKLEDSAMYFCASSQQGRGYTFGSGTRLTVV.

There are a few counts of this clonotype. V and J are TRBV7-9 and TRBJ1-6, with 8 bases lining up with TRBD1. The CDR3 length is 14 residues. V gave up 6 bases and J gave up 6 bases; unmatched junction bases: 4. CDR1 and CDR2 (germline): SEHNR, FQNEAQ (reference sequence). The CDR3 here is CASRADRGNSPLHF. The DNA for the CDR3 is TGTGCCAGCAGGGCTGACAGGGGTAATTCACCCCTCCACTTT.

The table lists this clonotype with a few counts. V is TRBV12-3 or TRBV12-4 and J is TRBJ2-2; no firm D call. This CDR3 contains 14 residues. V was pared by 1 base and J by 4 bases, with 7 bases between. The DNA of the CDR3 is TGTGCCAGCAGTTTAGGCATCACCACCGGGGAGCTGTTTTTT. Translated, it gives CASSLGITTGELFF.

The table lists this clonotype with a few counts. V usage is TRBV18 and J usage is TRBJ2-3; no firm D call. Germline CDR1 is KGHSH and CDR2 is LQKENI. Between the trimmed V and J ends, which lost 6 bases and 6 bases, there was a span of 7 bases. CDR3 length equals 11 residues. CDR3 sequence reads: CASSPADTQYF. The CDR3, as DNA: TGTGCCAGCTCTCCAGCCGATACGCAGTATTTT.

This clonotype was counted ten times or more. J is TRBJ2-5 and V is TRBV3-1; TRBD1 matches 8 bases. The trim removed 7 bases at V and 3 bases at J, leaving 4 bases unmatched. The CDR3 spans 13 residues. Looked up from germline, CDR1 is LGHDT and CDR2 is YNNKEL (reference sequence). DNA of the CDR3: TGTGCCAGCACCGGACAGGGAGAAGAGACCCAGTACTTC. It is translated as CASTGQGEETQYF.

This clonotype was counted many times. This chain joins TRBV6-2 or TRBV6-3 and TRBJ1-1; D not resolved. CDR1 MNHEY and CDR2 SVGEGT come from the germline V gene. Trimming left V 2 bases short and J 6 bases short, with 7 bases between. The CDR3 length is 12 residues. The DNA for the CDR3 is TGTGCCAGCAGTTACATGGGCGCTGAAGCTTTCTTT. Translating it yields CASSYMGAEAFF.

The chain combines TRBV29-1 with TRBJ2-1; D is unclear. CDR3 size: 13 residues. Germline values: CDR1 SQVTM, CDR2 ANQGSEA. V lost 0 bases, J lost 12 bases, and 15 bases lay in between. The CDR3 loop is CSVEDRWRWAQFF. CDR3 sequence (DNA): TGCAGCGTTGAAGATCGGTGGCGCTGGGCGCAGTTCTTC.